The T cell receptor beta chain described here comes from a study of blood T cell repertoires in COVID-19. This clone was picked up one time. The assay was immunoSEQ multiplex PCR, and TCRdb's table has in-frame clones only and misses some. The sample has tens of thousands of clones; over 70% are singletons. Losses at the gene ends were 5 bases for V and 4 bases for J; bases not matched to a gene: 3. CDR3 length equals 14 residues. Germline-derived CDR1 and CDR2 are MNHEY and SVGAGI. The chain employs TRBV6-5 and TRBJ1-5; 9 nucleotides line up with TRBD1. The sequence came from a woman of 80 years or more with COVID-19, enrolled during active disease. Sample: peripheral blood. DNA for the CDR3: TGTGCCAGCAGTCCGGACAGGGGAAATCAGCCCCAGCATTTT. Amino acid sequence: CASSPDRGNQPQHF.